This TCR beta chain was sequenced in a study of cytomegalovirus exposure and HLA in healthy donors. To note about this clone: Its antigen remains unknown.

Primers included in the PCR were 60 Vbeta and 13 Jbeta primers. Authors' analysis steps: Unique TCR beta chains numbered around 80 million in a later analysis, with around 10 million shared. Data came from immunoSEQ multiplex PCR; TCRdb stores just in-frame clones and leaves some out. V, J and clone size reflect that table, while D and trimming were determined from the DNA. The profile shows 150,000 to 180,000 clones, about 83% of them singletons. Regarding the study as a whole: Compared with the approximately 680-donor mean, an Asian-associated ancestry cluster reportedly had fewer N-insertions, according to a later analysis. The investigators catalogued 164 TCR beta chains as cytomegalovirus-associated.

Donors consisted of healthy bone marrow donors. Per the germline V gene, CDR1 is SGHRS and CDR2 is YFSETQ. CDR3 length: 14 residues. V lost 3 bases, J lost 4 bases, and 13 bases lay in between. The sample was PBMCs. This clonotype was sampled from a woman aged 40 to 55 in good health and CMV-seronegative. The chain joins TRBV5-1 to TRBJ2-5; a possible D gene is TRBD2 (6 bases). The CDR3 region is CASSYEGSGETQYF. DNA of the CDR3: TGCGCCAGCAGCTACGAAGGTAGCGGAGAGACCCAGTACTTC.